This T cell receptor beta chain was captured by sequencing in a study of OX40 agonist ivuxolimab in advanced cancers. As for the study in general: Cohort: around 83% men, mean age around 61, aged roughly 23 to 90. Partial responses occurred in Three dose-escalation patients, one with hepatocellular carcinoma and two with cutaneous melanoma.

This clone was counted a few times. Produced via immunoSEQ multiplex PCR; TCRdb's table is partial and in-frame only. This sample carries 72,000 or so clones, about 90% of them seen once, and the ten largest clones take roughly 1.3%. CDR1 and CDR2 (germline): WSHSY, SAAADI. The J segment lost 0 bases and the V segment lost 5 bases, leaving 1 base of the junction unmatched. This CDR3 comprises 14 residues. The clonotype was recovered from an adult with an advanced solid tumor such as melanoma, head and neck, liver or kidney cancer. The sample was CD4+ or CD8+ T cells sorted from blood, taken in a trial of the OX40 agonist ivuxolimab. V is TRBV10-2 and J is TRBJ2-7, with 10 nucleotides matching TRBD2. CDR3 residues: CASSPSGSSYEQYF. Written as DNA, the CDR3 is TGCGCCAGCAGTCCTAGCGGGAGCTCCTACGAGCAGTACTTC.